The sequence of this T cell receptor (beta chain) was determined in a study of identical twins. With respect to this clonotype: The antigen remains undetermined.

The study, taken as a whole, reports: While abundant cord blood beta clonotypes carried fewer insertions, memory repertoires showed no such pattern. Model-predicted out-of-frame TCR alpha sharing fell below observed values in monozygotic twins.

A universal primer site was created by template switching, with the cDNA bearing unique molecular identifiers. MiXCR, run by TCRdb on the 5' RACE reads, gives a single entry per CDR3 protein. The data hold about 530,000 distinct CDR3 sequences, with 15% observed a single time. V shed 4 bases and J shed 6 bases, with 8 bases lying between them. The CDR3 is made up of 12 amino acids. Germline V lookup: CDR1 KGHSH, CDR2 LQKENI. The data were also submitted as part of a second study, on yellow fever vaccine responses in identical twins.

The sequenced sample was CD4+ T cells sorted from blood. The rearrangement uses TRBV18 and TRBJ2-3; D is possibly TRBD2 (6 bases). This TCR was sampled from a young woman in good health. This chain's CDR3 is CASSRGEDTQYF. The CDR3 coding sequence is TGTGCCAGCTCACGGGGGGAGGATACGCAGTATTTT.